Included here is one T cell receptor beta chain sequence, with context. Its antigen is undetermined. The data derive from a study of cytomegalovirus exposure and HLA in healthy donors. Study-wide findings and caveats: Analysis performed later showed TCR beta chains linked to HLA being more clonally expanded than equally common others.

PCR employed 60 Vbeta and 13 Jbeta primers. Data came from immunoSEQ multiplex PCR; TCRdb stores just in-frame clones and leaves some out. The specimen's table records under 70,000 clones. Source material: PBMCs. The receptor was derived from a man aged 45 to 65 in good health and CMV-seropositive.

CDR3 residues: CASSLVPGEAGNTIYF. CDR3 in DNA: TGCGCCAGCAGCTTGGTTCCGGGGGAGGCTGGAAACACCATATATTTT. The chain combines TRBV5-1 with TRBJ1-3; D is possibly TRBD1 (5 bases). Germline CDR1 is SGHRS and CDR2 is YFSETQ. Trimming took off 0 bases at V and 2 bases at J, with 12 bases between the two ends. This CDR3 has 16 residues.